The rows below give T cell receptor beta chains drawn from one sample of a study of blood T cell repertoires in COVID-19. Produced via immunoSEQ multiplex PCR; TCRdb's table is partial and in-frame only. Seen here are about 180,000 clones, 88% observed once, and the top ten hold about 8.4%. The sample comprised PBMCs or T cells enriched from blood (not recorded which). These TCRs come from a woman aged 18 to 35 who had recovered from COVID-19. CDR3s include the opening cysteine and the closing phenylalanine or tryptophan. The D gene is left open where the match is weak. The size entry is marked missing in some rows and otherwise reads once, few, many or a size class.

clone size,J gene,D gene,V gene,CDR3 protein,CDR3 DNA
.,TRBJ2-7,.,TRBV29-1,CSVGPPGIYEQYF,TGCAGCGTTGGGCCACCGGGGATTTACGAGCAGTACTTC
.,TRBJ1-5,.,TRBV23-1,CASSHSGYGHPDQPQHF,TGCGCCAGCAGTCATTCGGGGTATGGGCACCCCGATCAGCCCCAGCATTTT
.,TRBJ2-7,TRBD2,TRBV28,CASSLYPSGGAYEQYF,TGTGCCAGCAGTTTATACCCTAGCGGGGGGGCCTACGAGCAGTACTTC
.,TRBJ2-2,.,TRBV2,CASTLLASAGELFF,TGTGCCAGCACCCTCCTAGCGTCGGCCGGGGAGCTGTTTTTT
.,TRBJ1-2,.,TRBV12-3/TRBV12-4,CASSFSYGYTF,TGTGCCAGCAGTTTTAGCTATGGCTACACCTTC
.,TRBJ1-1,TRBD1,TRBV6-1,CASSEAVPGQLNTEAFF,TGTGCCAGCAGTGAAGCGGTACCGGGACAGTTGAACACTGAAGCTTTCTTT
.,TRBJ2-1,TRBD2,TRBV2,CASRGTSGHNEQFF,TGTGCCAGCAGGGGGACTAGCGGACACAATGAGCAGTTCTTC
.,TRBJ2-3,.,TRBV5-4,CASSWTAFSTDTQYF,TGTGCCAGCAGCTGGACAGCGTTCTCTACAGATACGCAGTATTTT
.,TRBJ2-1,TRBD2,TRBV2,CASSPGTSSPNEQFF,TGTGCCAGCTCCCCCGGGACTAGCTCGCCCAATGAGCAGTTCTTC
.,TRBJ2-7,.,TRBV4-2,CASSQDLGGLYEQYF,TGTGCCAGCAGCCAAGATTTAGGCGGATTATACGAGCAGTACTTC
once,TRBJ1-6,.,TRBV28,CASTPPGEYSPLHF,TGTGCCAGCACCCCCCCCGGAGAGTATTCACCCCTCCACTTT
.,TRBJ1-4,TRBD1,TRBV29-1,CSVGDRTNEKLFF,TGCAGCGTTGGGGACAGAACTAATGAAAAACTGTTTTTT
.,TRBJ2-7,TRBD1,TRBV5-5,CASSLVGTGSYEQYF,TGTGCCAGCAGCTTGGTTGGGACAGGGTCCTACGAGCAGTACTTC
once,TRBJ2-1,.,TRBV11-3,CASSLLENNEQFF,TGTGCCAGCAGCTTATTAGAAAACAATGAGCAGTTCTTC
.,TRBJ1-1,.,TRBV29-1,CSVSRGGNTEAFF,TGCAGCGTTTCTAGGGGCGGGAACACTGAAGCTTTCTTT
.,TRBJ2-1,.,TRBV24-1,CATSVQVGEQFF,TGTGCCACCAGTGTGCAAGTCGGTGAGCAGTTCTTC
few,TRBJ2-5,TRBD2,TRBV4-1,CASSQALAGGVSETQYF,TGCGCCAGCAGCCAAGCCCTAGCGGGAGGTGTAAGTGAGACCCAGTACTTC
.,TRBJ1-6,TRBD1,TRBV5-1,CASSSDRGSPLHF,TGCGCCAGCAGCTCGGACAGGGGTTCACCCCTCCACTTT
.,TRBJ1-2,TRBD1,TRBV29-1,CSDRDRENYGYTF,TGCAGCGACCGGGACAGGGAGAACTATGGCTACACCTTC
few,TRBJ1-1,TRBD1,TRBV7-9,CASSQDRGGDTEAFF,TGTGCCAGCAGCCAAGACAGGGGAGGGGACACTGAAGCTTTCTTT
.,TRBJ1-3,.,TRBV7-2,CASSTIHGGPSGNTIYF,TGTGCCAGCAGCACCATACACGGTGGGCCCTCTGGAAACACCATATATTTT
.,TRBJ2-7,.,TRBV27,CASSLSRSVEQYF,TGTGCCAGCAGTTTAAGCAGGTCCGTTGAGCAGTACTTC
.,TRBJ2-5,.,TRBV12-3/TRBV12-4,CASSFGGQETQYF,TGTGCCAGCAGTTTTGGGGGGCAAGAGACCCAGTACTTC
.,TRBJ1-5,.,TRBV2,CASSDPGSNQPQHF,TGTGCCAGCAGTGACCCAGGCAGCAATCAGCCCCAGCATTTT
many,TRBJ1-5,TRBD1,TRBV7-9,CASSSPGQAQPQHF,TGTGCCAGCAGCTCACCGGGACAGGCCCAGCCCCAGCATTTT